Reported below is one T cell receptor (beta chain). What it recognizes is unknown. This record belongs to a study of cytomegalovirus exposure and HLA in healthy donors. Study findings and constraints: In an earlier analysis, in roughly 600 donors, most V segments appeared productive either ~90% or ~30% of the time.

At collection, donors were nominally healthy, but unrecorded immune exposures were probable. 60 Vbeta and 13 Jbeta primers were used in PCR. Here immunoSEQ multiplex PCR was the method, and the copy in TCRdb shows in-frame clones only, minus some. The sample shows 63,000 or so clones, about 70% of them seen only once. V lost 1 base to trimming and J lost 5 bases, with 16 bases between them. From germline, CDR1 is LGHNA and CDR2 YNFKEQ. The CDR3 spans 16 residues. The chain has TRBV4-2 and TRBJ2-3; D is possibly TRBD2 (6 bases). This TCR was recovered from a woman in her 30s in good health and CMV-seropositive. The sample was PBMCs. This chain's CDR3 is CASSQGTTNRGDTQYF. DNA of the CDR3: TGTGCCAGCAGCCAAGGGACTACCAATCGGGGAGATACGCAGTATTTT.